This section outlines one T cell receptor beta chain sequence together with its context. Its antigen is not known. The data stem from a study of shared clonotypes between healthy human individuals. The study's findings and limits: The sole specimen, blood, was sampled, and tissue repertoires likely differ. Larger estimated richness was generally recorded for naive subsets relative to memory subsets.

V was clipped by 6 bases and J by 9 bases, with 17 bases between them. CDR3 length: 13 residues. The V gene's germline CDR1 is MNHEY and CDR2 SMNVEV (reference sequence). Here immunoSEQ multiplex PCR was the method, and the copy in TCRdb shows in-frame clones only, minus some. Of 2 million to 2.5 million clones in the sample, 85% to 95% were seen once. This receptor was identified in a man aged 18 to 30 in good health. Some clones in this sample may be carry-over from other donors' samples. This chain connects TRBV27 to TRBJ1-2; a weak D match, TRBD1 (5 bases). The sample taken for sequencing was naive CD4+ T cells from PBMCs. Subset noted: CD45RA+ positively selected. The CDR3 coding sequence is TGTGCCAGCAGGGCTAGGGACGGCGCTAGCTACACCTTC. Translation gives CASRARDGASYTF.